Given below is one TCR beta chain in context. Per the study methods: Quantification of nucleated cells was approximated via reference gene primer amplification. Sequenced by immunoSEQ multiplex PCR; TCRdb stores in-frame clones only, minus some. The V and J calls and the clone size are those of that table, but D and trimming were determined from the DNA. The data hold about 130,000 clones, with roughly 90% observed a single time. The sample originates from a study of blood T cell repertoires in COVID-19. Study overall: Donors in the United States, Italy and Spain gave samples during acute or convalescent COVID-19.

This CDR3 has 19 residues. This TCR derives from a man aged 50-60 years with active or convalescent COVID-19. V usage is TRBV21-1 and J usage is TRBJ1-3; the DNA was not used to check the table's D call, TRBD1. TRBV21-1 is a known pseudogene. Input material: peripheral blood. Written as DNA, the CDR3 is TGTGCCAGCAGCAAAGCGCAGGGACAGGGGACGAGAGCTGGAAACACCATATATTTT. Its translation is CASSKAQGQGTRAGNTIYF.